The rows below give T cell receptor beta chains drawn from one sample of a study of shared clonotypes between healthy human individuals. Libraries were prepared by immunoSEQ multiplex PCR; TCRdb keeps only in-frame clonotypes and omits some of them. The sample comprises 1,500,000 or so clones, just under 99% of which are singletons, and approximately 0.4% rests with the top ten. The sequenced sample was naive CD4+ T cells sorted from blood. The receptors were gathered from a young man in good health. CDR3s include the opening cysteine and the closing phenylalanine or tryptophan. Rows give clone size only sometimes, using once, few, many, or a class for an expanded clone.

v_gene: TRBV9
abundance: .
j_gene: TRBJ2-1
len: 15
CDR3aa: CASSMTSGAYNEQFF

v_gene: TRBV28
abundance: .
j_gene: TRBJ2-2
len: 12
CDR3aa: CASSLTTGELFF

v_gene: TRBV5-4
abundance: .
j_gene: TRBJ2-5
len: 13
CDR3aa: CASSHSTEETQYF

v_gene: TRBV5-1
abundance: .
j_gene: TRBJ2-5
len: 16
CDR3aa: CASSGTGTGLQETQYF

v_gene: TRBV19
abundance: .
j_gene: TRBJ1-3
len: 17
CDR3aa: CASSTNRDRISGNTIYF

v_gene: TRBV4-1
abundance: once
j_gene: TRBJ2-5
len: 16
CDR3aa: CASSQDFSGLKETQYF

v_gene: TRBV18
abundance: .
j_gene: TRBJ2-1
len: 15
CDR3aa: CASSAGGFGYNEQFF

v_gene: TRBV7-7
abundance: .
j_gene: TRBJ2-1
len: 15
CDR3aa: CASSWGRGLHNEQFF

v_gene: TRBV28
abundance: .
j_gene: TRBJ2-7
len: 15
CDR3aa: CASSHTSGRVYEQYF

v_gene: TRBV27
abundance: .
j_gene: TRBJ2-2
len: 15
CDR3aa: CASSLHPTGSGELFF

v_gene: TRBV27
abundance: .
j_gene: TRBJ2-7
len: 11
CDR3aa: CASSLGYEQYF

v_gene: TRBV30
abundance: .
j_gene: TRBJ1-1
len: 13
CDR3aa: CAWSVRRDTEAFF

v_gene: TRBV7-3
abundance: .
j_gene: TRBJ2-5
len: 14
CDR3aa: CASSSRTGKETQYF

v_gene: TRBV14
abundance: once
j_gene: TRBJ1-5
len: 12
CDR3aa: CASSQVNQPQHF

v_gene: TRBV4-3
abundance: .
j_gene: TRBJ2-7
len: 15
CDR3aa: CASSQVGTGPYEQYF

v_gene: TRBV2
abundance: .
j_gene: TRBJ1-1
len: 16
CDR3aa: CASSELVTGVNTEAFF

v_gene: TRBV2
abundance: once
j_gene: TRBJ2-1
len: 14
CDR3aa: CASRTRTGENEQFF

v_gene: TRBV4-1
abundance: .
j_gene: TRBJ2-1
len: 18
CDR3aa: CASSPSLRTGNVYNEQFF

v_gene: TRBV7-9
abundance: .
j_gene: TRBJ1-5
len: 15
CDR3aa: CASSFGDRGSQPQHF

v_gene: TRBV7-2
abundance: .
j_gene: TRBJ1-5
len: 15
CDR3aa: CASSPWDAGGQPQHF

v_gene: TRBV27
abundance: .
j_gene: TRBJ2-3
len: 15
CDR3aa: CASSLFSLSTDTQYF

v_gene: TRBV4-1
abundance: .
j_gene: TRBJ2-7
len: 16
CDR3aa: CASSRSQDRSSYEQYF